This TCR beta chain was profiled in a study of TIL therapy for anti-PD-1-resistant metastatic lung cancer. Study-level information: Patients had a median age of around 56 years (range about 38-85).

Trimming took off 5 bases at V and 7 bases at J, with 14 bases between the two ends. Germline lookup yields CDR1 SGHTA and CDR2 FQGTGA. There are 13 residues in the CDR3. For this clone: Its antigen remains unidentified.

General study findings and limits: After infusion, TIL clonotypes partly replaced peripheral T cells and declined over months. The cohort had more treatment-naive, never-smoker and oncogene-addicted patients than typical.

This was the immunoSEQ v3 assay. Sequencing depth was 2 million to 2.5 million read pairs for survey level, about 5-6 million for deep. Libraries were prepared by immunoSEQ multiplex PCR; TCRdb keeps only in-frame clonotypes and omits some of them. The sample holds 45,000 to 60,000 clones; roughly 85% are singletons and the top ten take about 5%. Time point of the sample: pre-treatment sample, taken before nivolumab and TIL therapy. This sample comprised blood, obtained at baseline. The clonotype comes from a woman aged 30 to 85 with non-small cell lung cancer. The genes are TRBV7-3 and TRBJ1-2; possibly TRBD1 for D (6 bases). Here the CDR3 DNA reads TGTGCCAGCAGCGCGACACAGGGTGCTGGCTACACCTTC. The encoded protein is CASSATQGAGYTF.